This T cell receptor (beta chain) was identified during a study of human versus mouse CDR3 diversity and MHC coevolution. Turning to the study itself: Valid reads per sample ranged from 0.6 x 10^7 to 1.6 x 10^7.

Naive CD4 T cells, CD45RO-negative and CD62L-positive, were flow-sorted from PBMCs. Findings of the study overall: About 1.7 million TCR beta clonotypes were estimated for humans, the largest repertoire. Compared with mice, human CDR3s carried more deletions and insertions on average.

The CDR3 loop spans 12 amino acids. Germline V gives CDR1 SGHTA, CDR2 FQGNSA. J was trimmed by 11 bases and V by 5 bases; bases with no gene match: 4. TCRdb's copy holds only in-frame clones and misses some; the assay was immunoSEQ multiplex PCR. The data show about 81,000 clones, 80% to 95% seen once. Note on this clone: The antigen is undetermined.

Sequences were obtained from naive CD4+ T cells from blood. Noted subset: CD45RO-negative CD62L-positive naive CD4 T cells. The clonotype originates from a person aged 30 to 69 in good health. The V gene is TRBV7-2, the J gene TRBJ2-5; TRBD2 agrees at 11 bases. DNA for the CDR3: TGTGCCAGCAGCAATAGCGGGAGGGAGCAGTACTTC. Protein product: CASSNSGREQYF.